These 14 T cell receptor beta chains came from one sample sequenced in a study of OX40 agonist ivuxolimab in advanced cancers. Sequencing used immunoSEQ multiplex PCR; TCRdb keeps in-frame clones, though not all of them. This table holds about 64,000 clones, more than 75% found once. The material sequenced was CD4+ or CD8+ T cells sorted from blood, taken in a trial of the OX40 agonist ivuxolimab. Receptors originate from an adult with an advanced solid tumor such as melanoma, head and neck, liver or kidney cancer.

The V and J genes are TRBV2 and TRBJ1-1, with TRBD1 as a possible D gene (5 bases). With 11 bases removed from V and 1 base from J, the gap between germline ends came to 20 bases. The germline CDR1 and CDR2 sequences are SNHLY and FYNNEI. The CDR3 runs 15 residues. CDR3 coding DNA: TGTGCCGCCCTGGGGGGACGGGACCCGAACACTGAAGCTTTCTTT. Its protein is CAALGGRDPNTEAFF. The complete variable domain, with remaining parts taken from reference TRBV2 and TRBJ1-1, reads EPEVTQTPSHQVTQMGQEVILRCVPISNHLYFYWYRQILGQKVEFLVSFYNNEISEKSEIFDDQFSVERPDGSNFTLKIRSTKLEDSAMYFCAALGGRDPNTEAFFGQGTRLTVV.

V and J are TRBV5-6 and TRBJ2-7, with TRBD1 identical over 9 bases. This CDR3 has 15 residues. In germline, CDR1 is SGHDT, CDR2 YYEEEE. Trimming removed 4 bases from V and 3 bases from J; junction bases left unmatched: 8. The chain's CDR3 is CASSPRTGDRYEQYF. CDR3 sequence (DNA): TGTGCCAGCAGCCCCCGGACAGGGGACCGCTACGAGCAGTACTTC.

The CDR3 region is CASSPVTGGPYEQYF. CDR3 sequence (DNA): TGCGCCAGCAGCCCCGTGACAGGGGGGCCCTACGAGCAGTACTTC. The gene calls are TRBV4-3 and TRBJ2-7; TRBD1 matches at 9 bases. This CDR3 region has 15 residues. Germline loops: CDR1 LGHNA, CDR2 YSLEER. Trimming at V came to 4 bases and at J to 2 bases, leaving 6 bases not matched to a gene.

This chain uses TRBV5-4 with TRBJ2-7; 7 nucleotides align to TRBD1. With 3 bases clipped from V and 2 bases from J, the junction kept 2 bases outside the gene matches. CDR3 length: 13 residues. Germline CDR1 reads SGHNT; CDR2 reads YYREEE (reference sequence). CDR3 sequence reads: CASSSGTAYEQYF. The CDR3 DNA reads TGTGCCAGCAGCTCCGGGACAGCCTACGAGCAGTACTTC.

This rearrangement joins TRBV11-3 to TRBJ1-2; TRBD1 matches at 7 bases. CDR3 length: 13 amino acids. Germline trimming cut 4 bases from V and 8 bases from J; bases unmatched to any gene: 7. Germline CDR1 is SGHNT and CDR2 is YENEEA. CDR3 DNA sequence: TGTGCCAGCAGCTCGGGACGGGACAGAGGCTACACCTTC. Amino acid sequence: CASSSGRDRGYTF. Full variable domain (remainder filled in from reference TRBV11-3 and TRBJ1-2): EAGVVQSPRYKIIEKKQPVAFWCNPISGHNTLYWYLQNLGQGPELLIRYENEEAVDDSQLPKDRFSAERLKGVDSTLKIQPAELGDSAVYLCASSSGRDRGYTFGSGTRLTVV.

CDR3 in amino acids: CATSRGGVPGGPNEKLFF. The CDR3 DNA sequence: TGTGCCACCAGCAGAGGTGGGGTCCCAGGGGGCCCGAATGAAAAACTGTTTTTT. The chain joins TRBV15 to TRBJ1-4, with 8 bases fitting TRBD1. Germline V lookup: CDR1 LNHNV, CDR2 YYDKDF (reference sequence). Trimming cost V 1 base and J 5 bases; bases outside gene matches: 12. The CDR3 extends over 18 amino acids.

The rearrangement joins TRBV6-1 to TRBJ2-7; 10 nucleotides match TRBD1. This CDR3 has 13 amino acids. The trim removed 7 bases at V and 5 bases at J, leaving 5 bases unmatched. Germline-derived CDR1 and CDR2 are MNHNS and SASEGT. CDR3 sequence reads: CASTKGTGDEQYF. DNA for the CDR3: TGTGCCAGCACCAAGGGGACAGGGGACGAGCAGTACTTC.

This clone showed up just once. The rearrangement joins TRBV10-3 to TRBJ2-1; D is ambiguous. The CDR3 has 13 residues. The germline CDR1 and CDR2 sequences are ENHRY and SYGVKD. V gave up 3 bases and J gave up 5 bases, with 8 bases separating them. CDR3 in amino acids: CAISDIPDNEQFF. The CDR3 DNA reads TGTGCCATCAGTGATATCCCCGACAATGAGCAGTTCTTC.

The chain uses TRBV5-4 and TRBJ2-2; no firm D call. The V end lost 0 bases, the J end lost 6 bases, and 9 bases lay between the germline ends. Germline V gene data show CDR1 as SGHNT and CDR2 as YYREEE (reference sequence). CDR3 size: 14 residues. CDR3: CASSLDPFSGELFF. The CDR3 DNA follows: TGTGCCAGCAGCTTGGACCCCTTCTCCGGGGAGCTGTTTTTT.

V gene TRBV29-1 combines with J gene TRBJ2-5, with TRBD2 as a possible D gene (5 bases). Germline V gives CDR1 SQVTM, CDR2 ANQGSEA. There are 14 residues in the CDR3. V lost 3 bases, J lost 1 base, and 12 bases lay in between. The CDR3 coding sequence is TGCAGCGTTGATGGTAGAGGGCCCCAAGAGACCCAGTACTTC. Encoded protein: CSVDGRGPQETQYF. Combining the CDR3 with reference TRBV29-1 and TRBJ2-5 gives the whole variable domain SAVISQKPSRDICQRGTSLTIQCQVDSQVTMMFWYRQQPGQSLTLIATANQGSEATYESGFVIDKFPISRPNLTFSTLTVSNMSPEDSSIYLCSVDGRGPQETQYFGPGTRLLVL.

The chain recombines TRBV5-4 with TRBJ1-2; 7 nucleotides agree with TRBD1. V trimming: 4 bases; J trimming: 2 bases; junction bases outside the gene matches: 5. Germline CDR1 reads SGHNT; CDR2 reads YYREEE (reference sequence). This CDR3 is 14 amino acids long. The CDR3 DNA reads TGTGCCAGCAGCCAACCGGGACAGAACTATGGCTACACCTTC. This translates into CASSQPGQNYGYTF.

This chain joins TRBV10-3 and TRBJ1-2; D is uncertain. This CDR3 is 14 amino acids long. Germline V gene sequence: CDR1 ENHRY, CDR2 SYGVKD. V dropped 0 bases and J dropped 6 bases, with 11 bases sitting between them. The CDR3 spells CAISESTLGHGYTF. The CDR3 DNA sequence: TGTGCCATCAGTGAGTCGACTCTGGGTCATGGCTACACCTTC.

The V call is TRBV19, the J call TRBJ1-4, with no clear D. The CDR3 contains 13 residues. Germline CDR1 LNHDA, CDR2 SQIVND (reference sequence). Trimming took 4 bases from V and 5 from J, leaving 8 bases between them. This chain's CDR3 is CASSSRHNEKLFF. The CDR3 nucleotides read TGTGCCAGTAGTAGTCGGCACAATGAAAAACTGTTTTTT.

This sequence joins TRBV5-4 and TRBJ2-5; 7 bases align to TRBD2. J was trimmed by 1 base and V by 2 bases; bases with no gene match: 8. Germline V gene data show CDR1 as SGHNT and CDR2 as YYREEE (reference sequence). The CDR3 spans 16 residues. CDR3 amino acids: CASSFGGRAVQETQYF. In DNA form, the CDR3 reads TGTGCCAGCAGCTTTGGGGGGAGGGCCGTCCAAGAGACCCAGTACTTC.